These 6 T cell receptor beta chains were sequenced from one sample in a study of T cell responses to AZD1222 COVID-19 vaccine. Measured with immunoSEQ multiplex PCR; TCRdb has only the in-frame clones, and not every one. The sample carries 150,000 or so clones, 90% recorded once. This specimen consisted of peripheral blood, obtained 28 days after the second AZD1222 dose. The receptors stem from an adult who received the AZD1222 COVID-19 vaccine.

This clone occurred once. This chain uses TRBV7-2 with TRBJ2-6; D gene ambiguous. The CDR3 is 14 amino acids. Per the germline V gene, CDR1 is SGHTA and CDR2 is FQGNSA. Trimming took off 6 bases at V and 2 bases at J, with 8 bases between the two ends. This chain's CDR3 is CASSLITGANVLTF. The DNA of the CDR3 is TGTGCCAGCAGTCTTATCACTGGGGCCAACGTCCTGACTTTC. The entire variable domain, with the rest obtained from reference TRBV7-2 and TRBJ2-6, is as follows: GAGVSQSPSNKVTEKGKDVELRCDPISGHTALYWYRQSLGQGLEFLIYFQGNSAPDKSGLPSDRFSAERTGGSVSTLTIQRTQQEDSAVYLCASSLITGANVLTFGAGSRLTVL.

CDR3 region: CASSRGEYSSQHF. CDR3 coding DNA: TGTGCCAGCAGCCGGGGGGAATACAGTTCCCAGCATTTT. J is TRBJ1-5 and V is TRBV14; possibly TRBD1 for D (5 bases). V lost 4 bases, J lost 11 bases, and 15 bases lay in between. Germline V gives CDR1 SGHDN, CDR2 FVKESK. This CDR3 has 13 amino acids.

The chain joins TRBV7-9 to TRBJ2-7; 11 bases line up with TRBD2. V dropped 4 bases and J dropped 4; count of bases not matched to a gene: 6. The length of the CDR3 is 15 residues. Germline V gene lookup returns CDR1 SEHNR and CDR2 FQNEAQ (reference sequence). The DNA for the CDR3 is TGTGCCAGCAGCTCGACTAGCGGGATAACTTACGAGCAGTACTTC. Its translation: CASSSTSGITYEQYF.

Only a few counts were recorded for this clone. The CDR3 region is CASSLVSAGWHEQYF. As DNA, the CDR3 is TGTGCCAGCAGCTTGGTCTCGGCAGGGTGGCACGAGCAGTACTTC. The chain is built from TRBV5-6 and TRBJ2-7; maybe TRBD1 (5 bases). This CDR3 has 15 residues. Germline V gives CDR1 SGHDT, CDR2 YYEEEE. V gave up 0 bases and J gave up 5 bases, with 15 bases separating them.

V and J are TRBV28 and TRBJ1-2; 8 nucleotides align to TRBD1. Germline V gene sequence: CDR1 MDHEN, CDR2 SYDVKM. J was trimmed by 3 bases and V by 6 bases; bases with no gene match: 6. This CDR3 contains 14 residues. The CDR3 nucleotides read TGTGCCAGCAGACCGGACAGGGCTGACTATGGCTACACCTTC. It specifies CASRPDRADYGYTF.

The chain carries TRBV7-2 and TRBJ2-1; perhaps TRBD2 as D (6 bases). The CDR3 is 15 residues long. Between the trimmed V and J ends, which lost 10 bases and 3 bases, there was a span of 19 bases. From germline, CDR1 is SGHTA and CDR2 FQGNSA. In nucleotides, the CDR3 is TGTGCCACCTCCAGGCGGGGCGGCAACTACAATGAGCAGTTCTTC. It is translated as CATSRRGGNYNEQFF.